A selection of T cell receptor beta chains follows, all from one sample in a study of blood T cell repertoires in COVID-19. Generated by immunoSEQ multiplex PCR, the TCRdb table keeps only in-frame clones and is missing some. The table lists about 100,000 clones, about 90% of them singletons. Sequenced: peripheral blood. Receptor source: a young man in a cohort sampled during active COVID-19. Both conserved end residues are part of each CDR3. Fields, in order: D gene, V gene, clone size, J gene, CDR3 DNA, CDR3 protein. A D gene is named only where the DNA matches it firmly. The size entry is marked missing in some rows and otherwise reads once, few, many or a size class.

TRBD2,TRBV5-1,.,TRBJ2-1,TGCGCCAGCAGCTCTGTGACTAGCGGGGGGCCCCTCTCCTACAATGAGCAGTTCTTC,CASSSVTSGGPLSYNEQFF
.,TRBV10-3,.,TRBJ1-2,TGTGCCATCAGTGAAGGGGAGGGTTGGGGCTACACCTTC,CAISEGEGWGYTF
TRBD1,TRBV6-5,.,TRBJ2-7,TGTGCCAGCACCCTCCAGGGGGTTGGATACGAGCAGTACTTC,CASTLQGVGYEQYF
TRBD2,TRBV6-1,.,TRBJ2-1,TGTGCCAGCAGTGAATCAGCGGGGGGTTCCTACAATGAGCAGTTCTTC,CASSESAGGSYNEQFF
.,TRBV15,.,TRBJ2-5,TGTGCCACCAGCAGAGATAATGCGGGGTGGGGGACCCAGTACTTC,CATSRDNAGWGTQYF
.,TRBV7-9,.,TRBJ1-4,TGTGCCAGCAGCTTAGGAGGGGGAGCTGAAAAACTGTTTTTT,CASSLGGGAEKLFF
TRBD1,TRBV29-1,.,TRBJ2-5,TGCAGCATCAGACAGGGCCTACAAGAGACCCAGTACTTC,CSIRQGLQETQYF
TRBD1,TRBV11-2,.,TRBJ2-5,TGTGCCAGCAGCTCGGGACAGGGAGAGACCCAGTACTTC,CASSSGQGETQYF
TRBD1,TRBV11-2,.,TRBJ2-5,TGTGCCAGCAGCGCCCGGGACAGAGAAGAGACCCAGTACTTC,CASSARDREETQYF
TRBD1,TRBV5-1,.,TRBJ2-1,TGCGCCAGCAGCTTGGAGGGACAGGGGGCCTACAATGAGCAGTTCTTC,CASSLEGQGAYNEQFF
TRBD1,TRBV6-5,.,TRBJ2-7,TGTGCCAGCAGTCGGGCCCTGACAGGGGCCTACGAGCAGTACTTC,CASSRALTGAYEQYF
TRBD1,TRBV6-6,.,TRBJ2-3,TGTGCCAGCAGTTTCACAGGGGGCGCAGATACGCAGTATTTT,CASSFTGGADTQYF
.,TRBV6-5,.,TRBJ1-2,TGTGCCAGCAGTTACTCGAACAGCTACTATGGCTACACCTTC,CASSYSNSYYGYTF
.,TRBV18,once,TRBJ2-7,TGTGCCAGCTCACCAGCAGGTTCCTACGAGCAGTACTTC,CASSPAGSYEQYF
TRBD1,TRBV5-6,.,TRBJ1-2,TGTGCCAGCAGGTCGGACAGGGAAAATGGCTACACCTTC,CASRSDRENGYTF
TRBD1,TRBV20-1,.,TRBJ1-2,TGCAGTGCTAGTAGGACAGGGGACCATGAGGGCTACACCTTC,CSASRTGDHEGYTF
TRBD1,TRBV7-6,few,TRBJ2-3,TGTGCCAGCAGCTTGAGCCGACAGGGTAGGAGATCGGATACGCAGTATTTT,CASSLSRQGRRSDTQYF
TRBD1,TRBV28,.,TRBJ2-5,TGTGCCAGCAGTCCCTACGGGACAGGGGGCCAGGAGACCCAGTACTTC,CASSPYGTGGQETQYF
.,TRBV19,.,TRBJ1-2,TGTGCCAGTAGTATAGGCCCAGGTGAATATGGCTACACCTTC,CASSIGPGEYGYTF
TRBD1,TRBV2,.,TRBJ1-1,TGTGCCAGCACTCGACGGGGACAGGCAAACACTGAAGCTTTCTTT,CASTRRGQANTEAFF
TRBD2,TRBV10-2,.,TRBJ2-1,TGCGCCAGCAGTGCAGGCGGGGGTGGCAATGAGCAGTTCTTC,CASSAGGGGNEQFF
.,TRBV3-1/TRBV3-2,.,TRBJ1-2,TGTGCCAGCAGCCAAGATCGGGCCAGGGTTAATGGCTACACCTTC,CASSQDRARVNGYTF
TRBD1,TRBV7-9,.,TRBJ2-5,TGTGCCAGCAGCTCAGGGACAGGCAAAACGGGGCAAGAGACCCAGTACTTC,CASSSGTGKTGQETQYF
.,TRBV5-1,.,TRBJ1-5,TGCGCCAGCAGCTGGGACACAGGGTTCGGTCAGCCCCAGCATTTT,CASSWDTGFGQPQHF
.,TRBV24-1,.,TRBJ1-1,TGTGCCACCAGTGGGGGGGGCAGGTCAAGTGAAGCTTTCTTT,CATSGGGRSSEAFF